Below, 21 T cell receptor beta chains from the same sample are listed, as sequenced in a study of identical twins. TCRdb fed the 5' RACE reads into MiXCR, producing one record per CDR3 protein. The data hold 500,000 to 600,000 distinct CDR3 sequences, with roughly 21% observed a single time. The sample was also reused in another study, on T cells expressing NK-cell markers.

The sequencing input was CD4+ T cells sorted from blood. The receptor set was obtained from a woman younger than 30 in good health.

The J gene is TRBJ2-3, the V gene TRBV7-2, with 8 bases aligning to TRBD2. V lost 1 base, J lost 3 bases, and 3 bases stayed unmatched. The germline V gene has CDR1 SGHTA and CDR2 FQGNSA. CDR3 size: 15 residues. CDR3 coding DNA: TGTGCCAGCAGCTTAGTACCGGGAGGGACAGATACGCAGTATTTT. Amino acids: CASSLVPGGTDTQYF.

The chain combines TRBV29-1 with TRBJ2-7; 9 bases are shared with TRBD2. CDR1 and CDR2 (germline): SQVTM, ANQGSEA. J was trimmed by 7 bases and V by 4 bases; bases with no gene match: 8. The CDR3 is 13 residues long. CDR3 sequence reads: CSVVPLAGEEQYF. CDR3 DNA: TGCAGCGTTGTGCCCTTAGCGGGGGAAGAGCAGTACTTC.

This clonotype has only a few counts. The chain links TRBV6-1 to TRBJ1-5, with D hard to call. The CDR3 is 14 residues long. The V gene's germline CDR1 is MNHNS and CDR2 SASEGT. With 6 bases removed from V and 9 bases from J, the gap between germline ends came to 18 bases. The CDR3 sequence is CASRPHSRSGPQHF. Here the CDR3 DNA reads TGTGCCAGCAGACCTCACTCCCGCTCGGGGCCCCAGCATTTT.

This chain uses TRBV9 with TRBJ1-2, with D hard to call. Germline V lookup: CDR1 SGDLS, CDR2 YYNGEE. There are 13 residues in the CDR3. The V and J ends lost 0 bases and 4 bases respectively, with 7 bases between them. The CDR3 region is CASSVGESYGYTF. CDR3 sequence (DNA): TGTGCCAGCAGCGTAGGGGAGTCCTATGGCTACACCTTC. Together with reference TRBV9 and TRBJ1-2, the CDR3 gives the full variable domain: DSGVTQTPKHLITATGQRVTLRCSPRSGDLSVYWYQQSLDQGLQFLIQYYNGEERAKGNILERFSAQQFPDLHSELNLSSLELGDSALYFCASSVGESYGYTFGSGTRLTVV.

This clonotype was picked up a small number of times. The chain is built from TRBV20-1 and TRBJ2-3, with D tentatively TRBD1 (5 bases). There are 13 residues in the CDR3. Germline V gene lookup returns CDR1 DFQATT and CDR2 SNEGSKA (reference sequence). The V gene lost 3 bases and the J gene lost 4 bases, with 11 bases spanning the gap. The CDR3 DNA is TGCAGTGCTAGGCAGGGCGGAGCAGATACGCAGTATTTT. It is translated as CSARQGGADTQYF.

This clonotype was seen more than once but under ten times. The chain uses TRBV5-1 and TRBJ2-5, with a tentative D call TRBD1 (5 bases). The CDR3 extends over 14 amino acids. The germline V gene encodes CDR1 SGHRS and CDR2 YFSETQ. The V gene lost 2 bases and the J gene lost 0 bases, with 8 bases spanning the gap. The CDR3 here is CASSLRQNQETQYF. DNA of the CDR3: TGCGCCAGCAGCTTACGACAGAACCAAGAGACCCAGTACTTC.

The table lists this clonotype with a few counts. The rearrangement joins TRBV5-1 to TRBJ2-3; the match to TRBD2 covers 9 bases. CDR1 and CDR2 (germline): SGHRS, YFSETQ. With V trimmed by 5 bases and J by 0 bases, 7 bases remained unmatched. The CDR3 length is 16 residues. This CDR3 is CASRQRGDLSTDTQYF. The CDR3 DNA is TGCGCCAGCAGACAGCGGGGGGACCTCAGCACAGATACGCAGTATTTT.

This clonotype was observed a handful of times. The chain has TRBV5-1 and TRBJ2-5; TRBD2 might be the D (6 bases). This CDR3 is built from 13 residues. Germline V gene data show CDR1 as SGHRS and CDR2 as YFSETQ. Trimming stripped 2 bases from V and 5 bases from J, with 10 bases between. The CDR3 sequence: CASSFGTAETQYF. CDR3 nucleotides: TGCGCCAGCAGCTTTGGGACTGCGGAGACCCAGTACTTC.

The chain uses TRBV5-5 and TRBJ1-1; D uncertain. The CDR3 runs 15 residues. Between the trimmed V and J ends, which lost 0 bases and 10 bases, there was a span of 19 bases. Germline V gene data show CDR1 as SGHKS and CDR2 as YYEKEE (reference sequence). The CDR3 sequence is CASSLGVASSRTAFF. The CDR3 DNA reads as TGTGCCAGCAGCTTGGGTGTGGCCTCCTCGCGCACAGCTTTCTTT.

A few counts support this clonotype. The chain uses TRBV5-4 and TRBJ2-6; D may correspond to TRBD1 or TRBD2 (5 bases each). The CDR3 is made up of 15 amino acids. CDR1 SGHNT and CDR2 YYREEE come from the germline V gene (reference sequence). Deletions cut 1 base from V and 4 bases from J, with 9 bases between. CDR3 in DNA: TGTGCCAGCAGCTTGCGGGGCTACGGGGCCAACGTCCTGACTTTC. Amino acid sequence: CASSLRGYGANVLTF.

The chain's CDR3 is CASSLRAQGLGGEQFF. The CDR3 nucleotides are TGTGCCAGCAGCTTAAGGGCACAGGGCCTTGGGGGTGAGCAGTTCTTC. This chain uses TRBV11-2 with TRBJ2-1, with D possibly TRBD1 on 6 matching bases. The CDR3 extends over 16 amino acids. CDR1 SGHAT and CDR2 FQNNGV come from the germline V gene. V shed 2 bases and J shed 9 bases, with 20 bases lying between them.

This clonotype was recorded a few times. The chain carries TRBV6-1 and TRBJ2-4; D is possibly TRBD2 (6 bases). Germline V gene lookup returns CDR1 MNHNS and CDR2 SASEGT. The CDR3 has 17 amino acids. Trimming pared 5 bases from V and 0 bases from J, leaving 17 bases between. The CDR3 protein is CASSTPGGELAKNIQYF. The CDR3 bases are TGTGCCAGCAGTACCCCCGGCGGGGAACTAGCCAAAAACATTCAGTACTTC.

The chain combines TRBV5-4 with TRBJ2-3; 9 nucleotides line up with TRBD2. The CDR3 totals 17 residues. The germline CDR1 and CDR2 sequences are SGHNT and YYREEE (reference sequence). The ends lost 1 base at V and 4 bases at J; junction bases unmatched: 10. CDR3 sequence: CASSLYGSSGASDTQYF. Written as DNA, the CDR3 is TGTGCCAGCAGCTTGTACGGCTCTAGCGGGGCTTCAGATACGCAGTATTTT.

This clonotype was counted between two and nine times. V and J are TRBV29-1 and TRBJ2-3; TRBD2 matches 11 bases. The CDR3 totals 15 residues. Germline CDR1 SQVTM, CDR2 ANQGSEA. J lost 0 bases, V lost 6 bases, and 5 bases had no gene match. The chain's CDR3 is CSVSPSGGSTDTQYF. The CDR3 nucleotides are TGCAGCGTCTCTCCTAGCGGGGGGAGCACAGATACGCAGTATTTT.

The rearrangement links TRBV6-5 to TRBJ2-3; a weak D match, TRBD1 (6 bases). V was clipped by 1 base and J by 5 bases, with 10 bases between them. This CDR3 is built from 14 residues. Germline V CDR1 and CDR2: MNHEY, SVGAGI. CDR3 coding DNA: TGTGCCAGCAGTTACTTGGGGGCCCTAGATACGCAGTATTTT. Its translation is CASSYLGALDTQYF.

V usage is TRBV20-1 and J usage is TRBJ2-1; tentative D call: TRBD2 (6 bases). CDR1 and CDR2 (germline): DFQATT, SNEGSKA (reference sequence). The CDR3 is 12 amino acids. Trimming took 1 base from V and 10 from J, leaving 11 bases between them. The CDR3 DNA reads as TGCAGTGCTAGAGGGGCGGGATGGGAGCAGTTCTTC. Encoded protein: CSARGAGWEQFF.

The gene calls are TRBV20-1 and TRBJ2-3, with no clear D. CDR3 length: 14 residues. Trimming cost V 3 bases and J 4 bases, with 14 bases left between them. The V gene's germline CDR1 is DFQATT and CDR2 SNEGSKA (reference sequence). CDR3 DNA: TGCAGTGCTAGCGAGAGGAGAGGCCCAGATACGCAGTATTTT. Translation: CSASERRGPDTQYF.

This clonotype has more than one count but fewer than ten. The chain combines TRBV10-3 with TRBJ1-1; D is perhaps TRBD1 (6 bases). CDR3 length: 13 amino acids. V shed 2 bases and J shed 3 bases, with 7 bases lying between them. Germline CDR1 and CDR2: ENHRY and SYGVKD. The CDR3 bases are TGTGCCATCAGTGAGGCAGGGGACACTGAAGCTTTCTTT. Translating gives CAISEAGDTEAFF.

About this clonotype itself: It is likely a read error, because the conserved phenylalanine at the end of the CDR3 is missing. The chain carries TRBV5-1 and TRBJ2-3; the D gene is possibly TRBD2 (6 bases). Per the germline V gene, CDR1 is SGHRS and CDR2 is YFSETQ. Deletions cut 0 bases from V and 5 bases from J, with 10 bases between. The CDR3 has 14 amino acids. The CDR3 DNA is TGCGCCAGCAGCTTGGTGATAGCGGTAGATACGCAGTATCTT. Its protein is CASSLVIAVDTQYL.

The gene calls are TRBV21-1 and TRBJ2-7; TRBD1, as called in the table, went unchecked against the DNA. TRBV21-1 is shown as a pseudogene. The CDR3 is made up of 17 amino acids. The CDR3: CASSNVRGDNRLYEQYF. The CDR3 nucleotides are TGTGCCAGCAGCAATGTCAGAGGGGACAACAGACTCTACGAGCAGTACTTC.

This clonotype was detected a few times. CDR3 sequence: CSAPGQGYNEQFF. The CDR3 DNA sequence: TGCAGTGCTCCCGGACAGGGGTACAATGAGCAGTTCTTC. This sequence joins TRBV20-1 and TRBJ2-1; 9 bases map to TRBD1. The germline V gene encodes CDR1 DFQATT and CDR2 SNEGSKA (reference sequence). CDR3 length: 13 residues. V shed 5 bases, J shed 4 bases, and the junction held 3 bases outside the gene matches.